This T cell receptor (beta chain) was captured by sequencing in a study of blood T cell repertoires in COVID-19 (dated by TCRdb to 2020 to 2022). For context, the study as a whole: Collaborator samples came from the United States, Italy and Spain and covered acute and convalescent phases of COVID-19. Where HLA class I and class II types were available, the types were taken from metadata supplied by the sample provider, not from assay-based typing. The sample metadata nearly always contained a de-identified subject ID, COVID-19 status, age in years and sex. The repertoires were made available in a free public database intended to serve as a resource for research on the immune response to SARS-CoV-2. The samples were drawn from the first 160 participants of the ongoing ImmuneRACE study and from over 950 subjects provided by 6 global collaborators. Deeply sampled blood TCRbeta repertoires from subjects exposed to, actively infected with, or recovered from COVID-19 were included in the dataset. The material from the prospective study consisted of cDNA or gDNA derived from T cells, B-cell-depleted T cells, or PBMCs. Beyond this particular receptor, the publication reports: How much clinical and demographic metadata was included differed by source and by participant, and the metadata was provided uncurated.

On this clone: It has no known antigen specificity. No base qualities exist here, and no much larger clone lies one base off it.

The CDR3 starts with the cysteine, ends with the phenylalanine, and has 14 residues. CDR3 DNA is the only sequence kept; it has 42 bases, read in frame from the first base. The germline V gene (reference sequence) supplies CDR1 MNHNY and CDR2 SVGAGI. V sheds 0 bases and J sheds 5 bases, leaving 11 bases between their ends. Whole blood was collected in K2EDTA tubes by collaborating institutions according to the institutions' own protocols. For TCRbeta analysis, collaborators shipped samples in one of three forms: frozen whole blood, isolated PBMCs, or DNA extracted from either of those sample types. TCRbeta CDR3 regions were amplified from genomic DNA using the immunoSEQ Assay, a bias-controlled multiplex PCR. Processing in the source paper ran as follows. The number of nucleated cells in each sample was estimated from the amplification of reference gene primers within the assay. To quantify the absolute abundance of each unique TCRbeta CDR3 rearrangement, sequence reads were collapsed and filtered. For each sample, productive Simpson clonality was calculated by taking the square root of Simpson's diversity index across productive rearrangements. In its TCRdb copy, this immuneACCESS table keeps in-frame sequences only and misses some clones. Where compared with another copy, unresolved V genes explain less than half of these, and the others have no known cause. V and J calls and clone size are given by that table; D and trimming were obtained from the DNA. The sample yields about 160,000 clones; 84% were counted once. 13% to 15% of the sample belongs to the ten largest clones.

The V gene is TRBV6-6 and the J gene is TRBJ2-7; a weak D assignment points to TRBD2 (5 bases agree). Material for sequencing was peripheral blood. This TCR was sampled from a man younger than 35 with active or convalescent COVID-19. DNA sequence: TGTGCCAGCAGTTACTCGAATAGCGAGAACGAGCAGTACTTC. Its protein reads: CASSYSNSENEQYF.